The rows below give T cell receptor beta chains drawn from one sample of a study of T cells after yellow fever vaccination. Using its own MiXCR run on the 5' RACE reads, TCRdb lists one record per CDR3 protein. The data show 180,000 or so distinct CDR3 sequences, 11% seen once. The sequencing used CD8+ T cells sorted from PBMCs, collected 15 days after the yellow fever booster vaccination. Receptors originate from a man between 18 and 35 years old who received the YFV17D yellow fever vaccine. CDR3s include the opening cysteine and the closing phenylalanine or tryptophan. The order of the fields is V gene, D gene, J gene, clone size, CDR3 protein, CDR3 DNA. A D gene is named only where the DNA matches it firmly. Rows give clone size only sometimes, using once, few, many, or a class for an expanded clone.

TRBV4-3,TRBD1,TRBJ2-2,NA,CASSQSQGPGELFF,TGCGCCAGCAGCCAGTCACAGGGGCCCGGGGAGCTGTTTTTT
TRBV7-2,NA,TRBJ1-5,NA,CASSLERGRSNQPQHF,TGTGCCAGCAGCTTAGAACGGGGGCGTAGCAATCAGCCCCAGCATTTT
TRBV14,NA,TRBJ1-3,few,CASSQWPSGNTIYF,TGTGCCAGCAGCCAGTGGCCGTCTGGAAACACCATATATTTT
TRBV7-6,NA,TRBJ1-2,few,CASSPGGKANYGYTF,TGTGCCAGCAGCCCTGGGGGGAAAGCTAACTATGGCTACACCTTC
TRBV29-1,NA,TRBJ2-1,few,CSVAGSPVLFANEQFF,TGCAGCGTTGCTGGATCTCCCGTGTTGTTCGCGAATGAGCAGTTCTTC
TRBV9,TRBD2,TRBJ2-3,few,CASSVVTSGGATDTQYF,TGTGCCAGCAGCGTAGTTACCAGCGGGGGGGCCACAGATACGCAGTATTTT
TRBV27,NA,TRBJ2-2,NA,CASSFRGTYWGTGELFF,TGTGCCAGCAGTTTCCGAGGAACTTACTGGGGGACCGGGGAGCTGTTTTTT
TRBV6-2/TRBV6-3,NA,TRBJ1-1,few,CASSPDRLNTEAFF,TGTGCCAGCAGCCCCGATCGACTTAACACTGAAGCTTTCTTT
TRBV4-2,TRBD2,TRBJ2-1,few,CASSQDDSGGYNEQFF,TGTGCCAGCAGCCAAGACGACAGCGGGGGTTACAATGAGCAGTTCTTC
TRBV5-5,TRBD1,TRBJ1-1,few,CASSFWTGNTEAFF,TGTGCCAGCAGCTTCTGGACAGGGAACACTGAAGCTTTCTTT
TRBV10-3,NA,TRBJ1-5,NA,CAIHRNQPQHF,TGTGCCATCCACAGGAATCAGCCCCAGCATTTT
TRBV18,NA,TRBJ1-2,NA,CASSPGSGIEGYGYTF,TGTGCCAGCTCACCCGGTTCGGGGATAGAGGGATATGGCTACACCTTC
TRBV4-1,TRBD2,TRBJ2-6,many,CASSPDSGGAGANVLTF,TGCGCCAGCAGCCCAGATAGCGGGGGGGCAGGGGCCAACGTCCTGACTTTC
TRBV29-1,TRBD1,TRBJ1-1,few,CSVLGQGNTEAFF,TGCAGCGTTCTGGGACAGGGGAACACTGAAGCTTTCTTT
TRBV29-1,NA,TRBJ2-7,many,CSVSDSGLYEQYF,TGCAGCGTGTCGGACAGCGGACTCTACGAGCAGTACTTC
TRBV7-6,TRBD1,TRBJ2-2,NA,CASSPGQETTGELFF,TGTGCCAGCAGTCCGGGACAGGAGACCACCGGGGAGCTGTTTTTT
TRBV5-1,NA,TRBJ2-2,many,CASSFFASQDNTGELFF,TGCGCCAGCAGCTTCTTTGCAAGCCAGGATAACACCGGGGAGCTGTTTTTT
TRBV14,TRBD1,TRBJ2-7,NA,CASSHGTGAYEQYF,TGTGCCAGCAGCCACGGGACAGGGGCCTACGAGCAGTACTTC
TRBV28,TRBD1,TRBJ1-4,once,CASSFWDRGERNEKLFF,TGTGCCAGCAGTTTCTGGGACAGGGGGGAAAGGAATGAAAAACTGTTTTTT
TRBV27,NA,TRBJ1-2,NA,CASSLSLQGPGYTF,TGTGCCAGCAGTTTATCGTTACAGGGACCCGGCTACACCTTC
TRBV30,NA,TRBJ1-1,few,CAWRGVGHTEAFF,TGTGCCTGGAGAGGGGTCGGCCACACTGAAGCTTTCTTT
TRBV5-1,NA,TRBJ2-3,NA,CASSAMGGTDTQYF,TGCGCCAGCAGCGCTATGGGCGGCACAGATACGCAGTATTTT
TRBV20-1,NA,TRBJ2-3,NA,CSASWLVGPDTQYF,TGCAGTGCTAGTTGGCTAGTAGGCCCAGATACGCAGTATTTT
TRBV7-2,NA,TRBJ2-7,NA,CASSSSHEQYF,TGTGCCAGCAGCTCAAGCCACGAGCAGTACTTC
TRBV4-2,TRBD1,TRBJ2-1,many,CASSQVPGQSNEQFF,TGTGCCAGCAGCCAAGTACCGGGACAGTCCAATGAGCAGTTCTTC
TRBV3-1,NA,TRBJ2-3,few,CASSGIGSTDTQYF,TGTGCCAGCAGCGGAATAGGGAGCACAGATACGCAGTATTTT
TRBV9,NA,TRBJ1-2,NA,CASSEFSLNYGYTF,TGTGCCAGCAGCGAATTCAGCCTCAACTATGGCTACACCTTC
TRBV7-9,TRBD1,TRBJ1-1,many,CASSLTGQGTEAFF,TGTGCCAGCAGCTTGACAGGGCAGGGCACTGAAGCTTTCTTT
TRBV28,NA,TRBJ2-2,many,CASSLTGTGELFF,TGTGCCAGCAGTTTGACGGGTACCGGGGAGCTGTTTTTT
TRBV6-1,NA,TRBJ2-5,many,CASSEADGEVETQYF,TGTGCCAGCAGTGAAGCGGATGGGGAGGTGGAGACCCAGTACTTC
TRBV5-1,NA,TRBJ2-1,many,CASSYTLLENEQFF,TGCGCCAGCAGCTACACCCTCCTGGAGAATGAGCAGTTCTTC
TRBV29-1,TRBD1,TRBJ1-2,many,CSVEYRGYGYTF,TGCAGCGTTGAATACAGGGGCTATGGCTACACCTTC
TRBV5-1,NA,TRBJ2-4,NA,CASSFSALRGAKNIQYF,TGCGCCAGCAGCTTTTCCGCCCTTCGGGGGGCCAAAAACATTCAGTACTTC
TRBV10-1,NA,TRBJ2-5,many,CASSEGIAGATQYF,TGCGCCAGCAGTGAGGGAATCGCGGGGGCGACCCAGTACTTC
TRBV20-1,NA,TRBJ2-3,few,CSATGGSTDTQYF,TGCAGTGCTACCGGGGGTAGCACAGATACGCAGTATTTT
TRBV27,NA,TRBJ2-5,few,CASISRGSQETQYF,TGTGCCAGCATTTCCCGGGGGAGCCAAGAGACCCAGTACTTC
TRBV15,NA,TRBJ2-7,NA,CATSRASVSVNEQYF,TGTGCCACCAGCAGAGCTTCGGTTTCGGTCAACGAGCAGTACTTC
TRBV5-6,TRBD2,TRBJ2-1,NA,CASSLVPGGANKEQFF,TGTGCCAGCAGCTTGGTCCCCGGGGGGGCTAATAAGGAGCAGTTCTTC
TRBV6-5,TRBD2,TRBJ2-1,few,CASSYASGGHNEQFF,TGTGCCAGCAGTTACGCTAGCGGGGGGCACAATGAGCAGTTCTTC
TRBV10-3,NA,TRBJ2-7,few,CAIRDPPYEQYF,TGTGCCATCCGGGACCCCCCCTACGAGCAGTACTTC
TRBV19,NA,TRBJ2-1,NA,CASSMRSSPPEQFF,TGTGCCAGTAGTATGCGCTCGAGCCCACCTGAGCAGTTCTTC
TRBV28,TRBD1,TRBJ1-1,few,CASSLDDRGHTEAFF,TGTGCCAGCAGTTTGGATGACAGGGGGCACACTGAAGCTTTCTTT
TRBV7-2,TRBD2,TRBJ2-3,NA,CASSLALAGPTDTQYF,TGTGCCAGCAGCTTGGCCCTAGCGGGGCCCACAGATACGCAGTATTTT
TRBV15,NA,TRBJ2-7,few,CATSKTQTLSSYEQYF,TGTGCCACCAGCAAGACCCAAACCCTTAGCTCCTACGAGCAGTACTTC
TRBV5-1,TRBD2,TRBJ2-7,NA,CASSLLSGGKGEQYF,TGCGCCAGCAGCTTACTAAGCGGGGGAAAAGGTGAGCAGTACTTC
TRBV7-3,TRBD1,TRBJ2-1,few,CASSPTGGLYNEQFF,TGTGCCAGCAGCCCTACAGGGGGCCTCTACAATGAGCAGTTCTTC
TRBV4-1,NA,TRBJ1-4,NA,CASSQGPNEKLFF,TGCGCCAGCAGCCAGGGACCTAATGAAAAACTGTTTTTT
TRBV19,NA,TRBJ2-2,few,CASSPGLNTGELFF,TGTGCCAGTAGTCCAGGACTGAATACCGGGGAGCTGTTTTTT
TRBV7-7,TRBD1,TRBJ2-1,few,CASSPRTGLSSYNEQFF,TGTGCCAGCAGCCCCAGGACAGGGCTGAGCTCCTACAATGAGCAGTTCTTC
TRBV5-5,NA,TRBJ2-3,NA,CASSSTRWGGLFTDTQYF,TGTGCCAGCAGCTCCACCCGGTGGGGGGGGCTCTTCACAGATACGCAGTATTTT
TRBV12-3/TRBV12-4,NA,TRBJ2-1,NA,CASSFPGGNEQFF,TGTGCCAGCAGTTTCCCTGGCGGCAATGAGCAGTTCTTC